Presented here are 18 T cell receptor beta chains from one specimen sequenced in a study of T-cell memory formation after mild COVID-19. TCRdb processed the 5' RACE reads anew with MiXCR; each CDR3 protein has one entry. The sample shows around 310,000 distinct CDR3 sequences, around an eighth of them seen only once. The sample taken for sequencing was PBMCs or a T cell subset sorted from them (not recorded which). Receptor source: a young man who had mild COVID-19 (a few samples of this study predate the infection). Cell type and time point are not known.

This clonotype came up many times. The chain couples TRBV12-3 or TRBV12-4 to TRBJ1-1; maybe TRBD1 (6 bases). With 3 bases removed from V and 1 base from J, the gap between germline ends came to 9 bases. This CDR3 region has 14 residues. DNA for the CDR3: TGTGCCAGCAGTTTCGGAGGGGGGAACACTGAAGCTTTCTTT. Protein sequence: CASSFGGGNTEAFF.

This chain uses TRBV4-1 with TRBJ2-1, with 8 positions matching TRBD2. V dropped 1 base and J dropped 7; count of bases not matched to a gene: 6. Germline V gene sequence: CDR1 MGHRA, CDR2 YSYEKL. This CDR3 region has 15 residues. The CDR3 DNA follows: TGCGCCAGCAGCCAAGTAGGCGGGGGGATGAATGAGCAGTTCTTC. This translates into CASSQVGGGMNEQFF.

The V call is TRBV6-5, the J call TRBJ2-1; 7 nucleotides match TRBD2. The germline V gene encodes CDR1 MNHEY and CDR2 SVGAGI. This CDR3 has 11 residues. The J segment lost 7 bases and the V segment lost 10 bases, leaving 4 bases of the junction unmatched. The CDR3 sequence is CATHGGNEQFF. DNA for the CDR3: TGTGCCACCCACGGGGGGAATGAGCAGTTCTTC.

The genes are TRBV10-3 and TRBJ1-5; D is uncertain. Trimming left V 4 bases short and J 7 bases short, with 11 bases between. The CDR3 spans 13 residues. Looked up from germline, CDR1 is ENHRY and CDR2 is SYGVKD. CDR3 nucleotides: TGTGCCATCAGTGTTTCAGGAGGCCAGCCCCAGCATTTT. Translation gives CAISVSGGQPQHF.

This clonotype was counted between two and nine times. The V and J genes are TRBV6-4 and TRBJ2-2; possibly TRBD1 or TRBD2 for D (5 bases each). Germline V gene data show CDR1 as MRHNA and CDR2 as SNTAGT. The CDR3 is 14 amino acids. Deletions cut 9 bases from V and 5 bases from J, with 16 bases between. CDR3 nucleotides: TGTGCCAGGTTGAGGGGTAACGGTACCGGGGAGCTGTTTTTT. As protein: CARLRGNGTGELFF.

The chain recombines TRBV2 with TRBJ1-2; TRBD1 is a possible D gene (6 bases). Per the germline V gene, CDR1 is SNHLY and CDR2 is FYNNEI. Trimming removed 8 bases at V and 5 bases at J, with 15 bases between. The CDR3 covers 13 residues. In DNA form, the CDR3 reads TGTGCCAGCCTCCGAGGGGGAGATTATGGCTACACCTTC. Encoded protein: CASLRGGDYGYTF. Based on the CDR3 plus reference TRBV2 and TRBJ1-2, the full variable domain is EPEVTQTPSHQVTQMGQEVILRCVPISNHLYFYWYRQILGQKVEFLVSFYNNEISEKSEIFDDQFSVERPDGSNFTLKIRSTKLEDSAMYFCASLRGGDYGYTFGSGTRLTVV.

This clonotype was counted many times. The rearrangement joins TRBV7-2 to TRBJ2-2; the D gene could be TRBD1 or TRBD2 (6 bases each). Per germline, CDR1 SGHTA and CDR2 FQGNSA. The CDR3 covers 15 residues. V was pared by 2 bases and J by 5 bases, with 12 bases between. CDR3 coding DNA: TGTGCCAGCAGCTTATTCCAAGGGGGGACCGGGGAGCTGTTTTTT. This gives the protein CASSLFQGGTGELFF.

The V and J genes are TRBV3-1 and TRBJ2-3, with 12 bases matching TRBD2. Per germline, CDR1 LGHDT and CDR2 YNNKEL (reference sequence). This CDR3 is 18 amino acids long. V was pared by 1 base and J by 0 bases, with 5 bases of the junction left unmatched. In nucleotides, the CDR3 is TGTGCCAGCAGCCAAGCCCTTACTAGCGGGGGGAGCACAGATACGCAGTATTTT. Amino acids: CASSQALTSGGSTDTQYF.

This clonotype was counted at least ten times. This chain connects TRBV27 to TRBJ2-3; a weak D match, TRBD2 (5 bases). Between the trimmed V and J ends, which lost 3 bases and 0 bases, there was a span of 10 bases. Germline lookup yields CDR1 MNHEY and CDR2 SMNVEV (reference sequence). This CDR3 spans 15 amino acids. CDR3 in amino acids: CASSFGRVSTDTQYF. CDR3 DNA: TGTGCCAGCAGTTTCGGGCGGGTGAGCACAGATACGCAGTATTTT.

This clonotype has at least ten counts. The chain joins TRBV2 to TRBJ2-5; 8 positions match TRBD1. The CDR3 covers 14 residues. V shed 3 bases, J shed 9 bases, and the junction held 9 bases outside the gene matches. CDR1 SNHLY and CDR2 FYNNEI come from the germline V gene. CDR3 coding DNA: TGTGCCAGCAGTGAGCTTACCAGGGGGCTGCCCCAGTACTTC. Amino acid sequence: CASSELTRGLPQYF.

This chain uses TRBV5-1 with TRBJ2-5; 8 nucleotides align to TRBD1. The V segment lost 7 bases and the J segment 4 bases; nucleotides outside the gene matches: 3. This CDR3 is built from 12 residues. Germline lookup yields CDR1 SGHRS and CDR2 YFSETQ. CDR3 protein: CASGQGPETQYF. CDR3 in DNA: TGCGCCAGCGGACAGGGACCAGAGACCCAGTACTTC. Filled out from reference TRBV5-1 and TRBJ2-5, the complete variable domain reads KAGVTQTPRYLIKTRGQQVTLSCSPISGHRSVSWYQQTPGQGLQFLFEYFSETQRNKGNFPGRFSGRQFSNSRSEMNVSTLELGDSALYLCASGQGPETQYFGPGTRLLVL.

This clonotype was observed a few times. J is TRBJ2-1 and V is TRBV6-2 or TRBV6-3; TRBD2 matches at 14 bases. V gave up 4 bases and J gave up 2 bases; unmatched junction bases: 4. The CDR3 length is 17 residues. The germline CDR1 and CDR2 sequences are MNHEY and SVGEGT. CDR3 amino acids: CASSSGLAGATYNEQFF. CDR3 nucleotides: TGTGCCAGCAGTTCGGGACTAGCGGGGGCTACCTACAATGAGCAGTTCTTC.

This clonotype has ten or more counts. The CDR3 DNA is TGTGCCAGCAGGGACGGGACCTCCTACGAGCAGTACTTC. Its protein is CASRDGTSYEQYF. V is TRBV7-6 and J is TRBJ2-7; D possibly uses TRBD1 or TRBD2 (5 bases each). The length of the CDR3 is 13 residues. Germline CDR1 is SGHVS and CDR2 is FNYEAQ. V shed 6 bases and J shed 0 bases, with 9 bases lying between them.

This chain connects TRBV25-1 to TRBJ1-4; TRBD1 aligns across 7 bases. Looked up from germline, CDR1 is MGHDK and CDR2 is SYGVNS. V shed 4 bases, J shed 5 bases, and the junction held 7 bases outside the gene matches. CDR3 size: 15 residues. The CDR3 nucleotides read TGTGCCAGCAGTGCCCCTAGGGGGCTAAATGAAAAACTGTTTTTT. It specifies CASSAPRGLNEKLFF.

This clonotype was recorded many times. The rearrangement joins TRBV6-1 to TRBJ2-7; no clear D. Germline V gene sequence: CDR1 MNHNS, CDR2 SASEGT. The CDR3 sequence is 11 residues long. The ends were cut back, 3 bases at V and 2 bases at J, with 2 bases in the middle. The CDR3 DNA reads as TGTGCCAGCAGTGATACCTACGAGCAGTACGTC. It encodes CASSDTYEQYV.

V usage is TRBV28 and J usage is TRBJ2-7; TRBD1 matches at 7 bases. The CDR3 spans 15 residues. V lost 3 bases to trimming and J lost 5 bases; unmatched junction nucleotides: 10. Germline CDR1 reads MDHEN; CDR2 reads SYDVKM. CDR3: CASSFWVTGHHEQYV. The CDR3 nucleotides are TGTGCCAGCAGTTTCTGGGTGACAGGGCACCACGAGCAGTACGTC.

This chain connects TRBV28 to TRBJ1-1, with a weak D call TRBD1 (6 bases). Germline CDR1 and CDR2: MDHEN and SYDVKM. The CDR3 consists of 12 residues. Deletions cut 5 bases from V and 7 bases from J, with 11 bases between. The CDR3 sequence is CASSPNRDEAFF. The CDR3 DNA reads TGTGCCAGCAGTCCGAACAGGGATGAAGCTTTCTTT.

This clonotype was recorded a few times. The genes are TRBV11-2 and TRBJ2-3; 10 bases fit TRBD2. The CDR3 has 15 residues. After removal of 4 bases from V and 0 bases from J, the junction contained 1 base not matched to a gene. CDR1 is SGHAT and CDR2 is FQNNGV in the germline V gene. The DNA of the CDR3 is TGTGCCAGCAGCTCGACTAGCGGGAGCACAGATACGCAGTATTTT. It yields the protein CASSSTSGSTDTQYF. Full variable domain (rest looked up from reference TRBV11-2 and TRBJ2-3): EAGVAQSPRYKIIEKRQSVAFWCNPISGHATLYWYQQILGQGPKLLIQFQNNGVVDDSQLPKDRFSAERLKGVDSTLKIQPAKLEDSAVYLCASSSTSGSTDTQYFGPGTRLTVL.